These 7 T cell receptor beta chains were all obtained from the same sample, sequenced in a study of siplizumab effects on memory and regulatory T cells. Only in-frame clones appear in the TCRdb table, and some are missing; sequencing was by immunoSEQ multiplex PCR. Here the sample spans about 57,000 clones, 75% to 90% being singletons. Sequenced material: memory CD4+ T cells sorted from blood. The source is a human donor in good health.

V is TRBV4-2 and J is TRBJ2-5; D is unresolved. Germline V gene lookup returns CDR1 LGHNA and CDR2 YNFKEQ. This CDR3 is built from 13 residues. Trimming removed 1 base at V and 5 bases at J, with 8 bases between. CDR3 DNA: TGTGCCAGCAGCCAAGTGACGGCGGAGACCCAGTACTTC. As protein: CASSQVTAETQYF.

The V gene is TRBV6-5, the J gene TRBJ2-5; 11 bases match TRBD2. With 5 bases clipped from V and 10 bases from J, the junction kept 6 bases outside the gene matches. CDR1 is MNHEY, CDR2 SVGAGI, per germline. This CDR3 has 13 residues. The CDR3 sequence is CASSGSGGGFQYF. The CDR3 DNA follows: TGTGCCAGCAGTGGTAGCGGGGGGGGCTTCCAGTACTTC.

The V and J genes are TRBV18 and TRBJ2-1; TRBD1 aligns across 8 bases. The germline gives CDR1 KGHSH, CDR2 LQKENI. This CDR3 region has 16 residues. V trimming: 4 bases; J trimming: 15 bases; junction bases outside the gene matches: 20. The CDR3 DNA sequence: TGTGCCAGCTCACAACTCCCCTTTCCCCAGGGGGCCCACCCGTTCTTC. Protein product: CASSQLPFPQGAHPFF.

CDR3 sequence: CASSLFTGLTEAFF. The CDR3 nucleotides are TGTGCCAGCAGCTTATTTACAGGGCTCACTGAAGCTTTCTTT. V usage is TRBV7-2 and J usage is TRBJ1-1; tentatively, D is TRBD1 (6 bases). The ends were cut back, 2 bases at V and 4 bases at J, with 11 bases in the middle. The CDR3 contains 14 residues. Germline V lookup: CDR1 SGHTA, CDR2 FQGNSA.

The chain uses TRBV7-8 and TRBJ1-6, with D unclear. The V end lost 6 bases, the J end lost 2 bases, and 8 bases lay between the germline ends. CDR3 length equals 14 residues. Germline CDR1 and CDR2: SGHVS and FQNEAQ. CDR3 nucleotides: TGTGCCAGCAGACGAGAAGCCTATAATTCACCCCTCCACTTT. This translates into CASRREAYNSPLHF.

The chain carries TRBV6-5 and TRBJ2-3; D tentatively reads TRBD1 or TRBD2 (5 bases each). V was shortened by 5 bases and J by 0 bases, with 9 bases between the two germline ends. Germline CDR1 MNHEY, CDR2 SVGAGI. The CDR3 sequence is 14 residues long. The chain's CDR3 is CASSTGHSTDTQYF. The CDR3 bases are TGTGCCAGCAGTACGGGGCATAGCACAGATACGCAGTATTTT.

The rearrangement links TRBV6-1 to TRBJ1-5, with TRBD1 identical over 9 bases. CDR3 length: 15 amino acids. Germline-derived CDR1 and CDR2 are MNHNS and SASEGT. V trimming: 3 bases; J trimming: 6 bases; junction bases outside the gene matches: 6. The DNA of the CDR3 is TGTGCCAGCAGTGAGCCTGGACAGGGGACTCAGCCCCAGCATTTT. Translating it yields CASSEPGQGTQPQHF.